This TCR beta chain was retrieved from a study of T cell responses to AZD1222 COVID-19 vaccine. Study-level points and caveats: Seropositive at baseline were only five or six AZD1222 recipients. Breadth and depth of Spike-specific TCRs rose after two AZD1222 doses. Donors skewed white British and female; clonal diversity was possibly underestimated. Dominant CD4 TCR responses targeted spike regions 160-218 and 743-854.

As to this clone: Antigen: not known.

The repertoire was sequenced with immunoSEQ multiplex PCR; TCRdb's copy has only in-frame clones and lacks some. This table holds more than 60,000 clones, 87% found once. V dropped 5 bases and J dropped 0 bases, with 12 bases sitting between them. Germline CDR1 SGHRS, CDR2 YFSETQ. This CDR3 comprises 15 residues. The material sequenced was peripheral blood, taken on day 0 of AZD1222 vaccination. The chain has TRBV5-1 and TRBJ2-4, with a tentative D call TRBD2 (6 bases). The origin of this receptor is an adult in good health. CDR3 protein: CASSPGELAKNIQYF. CDR3 in DNA: TGCGCCAGCAGTCCGGGAGAACTAGCCAAAAACATTCAGTACTTC.